A selection of T cell receptor beta chains follows, all from one sample in a study of blood T cell repertoires in COVID-19. Assay: immunoSEQ multiplex PCR; the TCRdb copy retains only in-frame clones and omits some. Of over 100,000 clones in the sample, roughly 85% were seen once. Sequenced: peripheral blood. These receptors all come from a middle-aged man with active COVID-19. Both conserved end residues are part of each CDR3. A D gene is named only where the DNA matches it firmly. Size is stated for part of the rows, as once, few or many counts, or as a class when the clone is expanded.

CDR3 DNA | CDR3 protein | D gene | V gene | clone size | J gene
TGTGCCAGCAGCTTGAACAGGGGGCTCTACGAGCAGTACTTC | CASSLNRGLYEQYF | TRBD1 | TRBV7-2 | - | TRBJ2-7
TGTGCCAGCAGCCGCGACGCGGTTCAGCCCCAGCATTTT | CASSRDAVQPQHF | - | TRBV3-1/TRBV3-2 | - | TRBJ1-5
TGTGCCAGCAGTGTAGGGGCAGGTTCCTATGGCTACACCTTC | CASSVGAGSYGYTF | - | TRBV25-1 | - | TRBJ1-2
TGTGCCAGCAGCATCCAGGGGGTAGGCAATCAGCCCCAGCATTTT | CASSIQGVGNQPQHF | TRBD1 | TRBV2 | - | TRBJ1-5
TGTGCCAGCAGCGTAGATTGGGGGGCAACTAATGAAAAACTGTTTTTT | CASSVDWGATNEKLFF | - | TRBV9 | few | TRBJ1-4
TGTGCCAGGTGGGATGGCAGGGGGCAAGAGCAGTACTTC | CARWDGRGQEQYF | TRBD1 | TRBV19 | - | TRBJ2-7
TGCGCCAGCAGCTGGCAACAGGATACCGGGGAGCTGTTTTTT | CASSWQQDTGELFF | - | TRBV5-1 | - | TRBJ2-2
TGTGCCATCAGTGAGCGACAACTCCAAGAGACCCAGTACTTC | CAISERQLQETQYF | - | TRBV10-3 | - | TRBJ2-5
TGTGCCAGCAGTCCCCGGGAGAATTCACCCCTCCACTTT | CASSPRENSPLHF | - | TRBV12-3/TRBV12-4 | - | TRBJ1-6
TGTGCCAGCAGCCCGCGGGGGGGACTAGCGGGGGACGAGCAGTACTTC | CASSPRGGLAGDEQYF | TRBD2 | TRBV7-9 | - | TRBJ2-7
TGCGCCAGCAGCTCCGGGAGACCCTATGGCTACACCTTC | CASSSGRPYGYTF | - | TRBV4-1 | - | TRBJ1-2
TGTGCCAGCAGTCTACAGGGAATGAACACTGAAGCTTTCTTT | CASSLQGMNTEAFF | - | TRBV6-4 | - | TRBJ1-1
TGTGCCAGCAGCCAAGTCGGGGCTAGCGGGGGTCGGTACGAGCAGTACTTC | CASSQVGASGGRYEQYF | TRBD2 | TRBV3-1/TRBV3-2 | - | TRBJ2-7
TGTGCCAGCAGCGTAGAGGAGGGCCGGACTGAAGCTTTCTTT | CASSVEEGRTEAFF | - | TRBV9 | - | TRBJ1-1
TGTGCCAGCAGCTCAGGGGGCGCCTCTAATCAGCCCCAGCATTTT | CASSSGGASNQPQHF | TRBD1 | TRBV7-2 | - | TRBJ1-5
TGTGCCAGTAGTCTGCCCCTCCCCCTTGGCCAGCCCCAGCATTTT | CASSLPLPLGQPQHF | - | TRBV19 | - | TRBJ1-5
TGTGCCACCAGCAGAGAAACAGGGGGAGGCTATGGCTACACCTTC | CATSRETGGGYGYTF | TRBD1 | TRBV15 | - | TRBJ1-2
TGTGCCAGCAGCTTATCATTCGCGGGCTCCCATGAGCAGTTCTTC | CASSLSFAGSHEQFF | - | TRBV11-3 | - | TRBJ2-1
TGTGCCAGCAGTTTTGGGACAGGTCAGCATTTT | CASSFGTGQHF | TRBD1 | TRBV12-3/TRBV12-4 | many | TRBJ1-5
TGCGCCAGCAGCCAAGTTGCGGTCCAAGAGACCCAGTACTTC | CASSQVAVQETQYF | - | TRBV4-1 | - | TRBJ2-5
TGTGCCAGCAGTTATTCCAGGGAGGTTGGAAACACCATATATTTT | CASSYSREVGNTIYF | - | TRBV6-6 | once | TRBJ1-3
TGTGCCAGCAGCCTGACTCCGACAGCGAACACTGAAGCTTTCTTT | CASSLTPTANTEAFF | - | TRBV5-5 | - | TRBJ1-1